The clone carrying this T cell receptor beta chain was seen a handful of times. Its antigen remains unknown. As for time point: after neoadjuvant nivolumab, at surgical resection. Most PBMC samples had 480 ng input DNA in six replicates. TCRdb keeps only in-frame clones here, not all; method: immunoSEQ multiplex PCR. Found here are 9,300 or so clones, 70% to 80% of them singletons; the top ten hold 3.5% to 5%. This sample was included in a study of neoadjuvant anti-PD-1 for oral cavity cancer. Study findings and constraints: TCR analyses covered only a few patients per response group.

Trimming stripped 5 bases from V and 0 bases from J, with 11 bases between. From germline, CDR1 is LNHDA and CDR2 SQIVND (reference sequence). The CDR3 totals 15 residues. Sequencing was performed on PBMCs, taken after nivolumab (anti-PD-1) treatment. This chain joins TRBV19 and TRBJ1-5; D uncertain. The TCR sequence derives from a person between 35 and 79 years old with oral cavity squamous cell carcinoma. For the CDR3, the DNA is TGTGCCAGTAGTCCCTCGGGTTATAGCAATCAGCCCCAGCATTTT. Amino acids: CASSPSGYSNQPQHF.